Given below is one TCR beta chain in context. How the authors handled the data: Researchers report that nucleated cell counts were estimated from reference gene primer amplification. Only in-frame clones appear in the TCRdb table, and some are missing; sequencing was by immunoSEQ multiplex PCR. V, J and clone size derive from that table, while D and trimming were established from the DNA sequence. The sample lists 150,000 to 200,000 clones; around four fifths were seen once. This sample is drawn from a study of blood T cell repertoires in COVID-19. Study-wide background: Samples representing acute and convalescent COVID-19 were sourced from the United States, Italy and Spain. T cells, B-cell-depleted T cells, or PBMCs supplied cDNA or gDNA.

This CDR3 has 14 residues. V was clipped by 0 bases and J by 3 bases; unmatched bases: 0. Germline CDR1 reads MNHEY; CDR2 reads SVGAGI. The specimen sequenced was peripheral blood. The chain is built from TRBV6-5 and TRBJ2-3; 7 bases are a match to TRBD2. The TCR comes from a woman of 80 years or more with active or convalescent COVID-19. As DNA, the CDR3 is TGTGCCAGCAGTTACTCGGGGGGGACAGATACGCAGTATTTT. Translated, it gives CASSYSGGTDTQYF.